The 13 T cell receptor beta chains given below trace back to one sample, sequenced in a study of OX40 agonist ivuxolimab in advanced cancers. The table came from immunoSEQ multiplex PCR; TCRdb's copy has only in-frame clones and leaves some out. The sample yields more than 95,000 clones, around nine tenths seen once. Sequenced here: CD4+ or CD8+ T cells sorted from blood, sampled in a trial of the OX40 agonist ivuxolimab. The receptors come from an adult with an advanced solid tumor such as melanoma, head and neck, liver or kidney cancer.

The CDR3 bases are TGTGCCAGCAGTTCTCAGGGGTCAGACACCATATATTTT. Amino acid sequence: CASSSQGSDTIYF. The V and J genes are TRBV6-6 and TRBJ1-3, with D tentatively TRBD1 (6 bases). The germline V gene encodes CDR1 MNHNY and CDR2 SVGAGI (reference sequence). Trimming took 4 bases from V and 8 from J, leaving 12 bases between them. The CDR3 runs to 13 residues.

This chain connects TRBV28 to TRBJ2-1, with D possibly being TRBD2 (6 bases). Germline V gives CDR1 MDHEN, CDR2 SYDVKM. Trimming pared 5 bases from V and 4 bases from J, leaving 18 bases between. The length of the CDR3 is 16 residues. CDR3 sequence: CASSPSGGSFYNEQFF. The CDR3 nucleotides are TGTGCCAGCAGTCCCTCCGGGGGAAGTTTTTACAATGAGCAGTTCTTC.

The chain employs TRBV19 and TRBJ1-3; D gene unclear. The V end was cut by 10 bases, the J end by 0 bases, with 10 bases between. The CDR3 runs to 13 residues. The V gene's germline CDR1 is LNHDA and CDR2 SQIVND (reference sequence). CDR3 loop: CAKRRSSGNTIYF. CDR3 coding DNA: TGTGCCAAAAGACGGAGCTCTGGAAACACCATATATTTT.

This clone has only one observation. The chain carries TRBV27 and TRBJ1-2, with D unclear. This CDR3 spans 13 amino acids. Germline V lookup: CDR1 MNHEY, CDR2 SMNVEV (reference sequence). Trimming took 3 bases from V and 3 from J, leaving 8 bases between them. In DNA form, the CDR3 reads TGTGCCAGCAGTTTTATCGGGGACTATGGCTACACCTTC. Encoded protein: CASSFIGDYGYTF.

The CDR3 region is CASSRDSIQETQYF. DNA of the CDR3: TGTGCCAGCTCGCGAGACTCCATTCAAGAGACCCAGTACTTC. V is TRBV2 and J is TRBJ2-5; D unclear. Germline V lookup: CDR1 SNHLY, CDR2 FYNNEI. Trimming took 8 bases from V and 2 from J, leaving 15 bases between them. CDR3 size: 14 residues.

The rearrangement uses TRBV5-6 and TRBJ2-3; possibly TRBD1 for D (6 bases). The germline V gene encodes CDR1 SGHDT and CDR2 YYEEEE. Trimming pared 2 bases from V and 1 base from J, leaving 20 bases between. The CDR3 runs to 18 residues. This CDR3 is CASSLPSSSAGGTDTQYF. CDR3 coding DNA: TGTGCCAGCAGCTTACCCTCGAGTTCGGCAGGGGGCACAGATACGCAGTATTTT.

The chain carries TRBV4-1 and TRBJ2-2; 7 nucleotides line up with TRBD2. Germline V gene data show CDR1 as MGHRA and CDR2 as YSYEKL. This CDR3 region has 16 residues. The junction had 5 bases not matched to a gene; V was cut back by 2 bases and J by 2 bases. This chain's CDR3 is CASSQRRGINTGELFF. In DNA, the CDR3 is TGCGCCAGCAGCCAACGGCGGGGGATAAACACCGGGGAGCTGTTTTTT.

The chain combines TRBV21-1 with TRBJ1-4. TRBV21-1 is a listed pseudogene. CDR3 length equals 15 residues. CDR3 sequence: CASSKGKGGGEKLFF. CDR3 in DNA: TGTGCCAGCAGCAAAGGTAAAGGGGGAGGTGAAAAACTGTTTTTT.

The chain joins TRBV14 to TRBJ1-1, with 7 bases matching TRBD1. This CDR3 is built from 15 residues. After removal of 0 bases from V and 11 bases from J, the junction contained 12 bases not matched to a gene. Germline loops: CDR1 SGHDN, CDR2 FVKESK. CDR3 sequence: CASSQDGTAGAGAFF. Written as DNA, the CDR3 is TGTGCCAGCAGCCAAGATGGGACAGCAGGGGCTGGGGCTTTCTTT.

The chain joins TRBV28 to TRBJ1-5, with D perhaps TRBD1 (5 bases). The CDR3 totals 9 residues. V lost 8 bases and J 9 bases, leaving 5 bases between the germline ends. The V gene's germline CDR1 is MDHEN and CDR2 SYDVKM. The CDR3 sequence is CASGGPQHF. Here the CDR3 DNA reads TGTGCCAGCGGGGGGCCCCAGCATTTT.

J is TRBJ1-5 and V is TRBV5-5; D unresolved. V was trimmed by 0 bases and J by 2 bases, leaving 15 bases between them. This CDR3 has 17 amino acids. Germline values: CDR1 SGHKS, CDR2 YYEKEE (reference sequence). The CDR3 sequence is CASSLAGFSWGNQPQHF. In DNA form, the CDR3 reads TGTGCCAGCAGCTTGGCCGGCTTTTCCTGGGGCAATCAGCCCCAGCATTTT. Full variable domain (rest looked up from reference TRBV5-5 and TRBJ1-5): DAGVTQSPTHLIKTRGQQVTLRCSPISGHKSVSWYQQVLGQGPQFIFQYYEKEERGRGNFPDRFSARQFPNYSSELNVNALLLGDSALYLCASSLAGFSWGNQPQHFGDGTRLSIL.

This chain uses TRBV7-8 with TRBJ1-5; maybe TRBD1 (6 bases). Trimming removed 5 bases at V and 4 bases at J, with 12 bases between. The CDR3 totals 14 residues. In germline, CDR1 is SGHVS, CDR2 FQNEAQ. The CDR3 region is CASSLDRTNQPQHF. CDR3 nucleotides: TGTGCCAGCAGCCTTGACAGGACTAATCAGCCCCAGCATTTT.

This clone was counted once. The chain employs TRBV19 and TRBJ1-5; TRBD1 matches 7 bases. Unmatched junction bases numbered 6, after V lost 9 bases and J lost 4 bases. CDR3 size: 13 residues. The germline gives CDR1 LNHDA, CDR2 SQIVND (reference sequence). CDR3 protein: CASRTGENQPQHF. The CDR3 nucleotides read TGTGCCAGCCGTACAGGGGAGAATCAGCCCCAGCATTTT.